These T cell receptor beta chains were read from a single sample in a study of hypomethylating agent response in myelodysplastic syndrome. Assay: immunoSEQ multiplex PCR; the TCRdb copy retains only in-frame clones and omits some. The table has 950 to 1,500 clones, 77% seen once. The source was bone marrow, collected before or after starting hypomethylating agent treatment for myelodysplastic syndrome (not recorded which). All receptors come from a human donor with myelodysplastic syndrome. The CDR3 runs from the conserved cysteine through the conserved F or W. A D gene is named only where the DNA matches it firmly. Clone sizes are given selectively: once, few, many, or a class where the clone is expanded.

D	size	J	V	DNA	CDR3
TRBD1	-	TRBJ1-2	TRBV6-7	TGTGCCAGCAGTCTACAAACCGGGACAGGGAACTATGGCTACACCTTC	CASSLQTGTGNYGYTF
-	-	TRBJ2-5	TRBV7-9	TGTGCCAGCAGCCAGGAAAGGACAGAAGAGACCCAGTACTTC	CASSQERTEETQYF
TRBD1	-	TRBJ1-6	TRBV18	TGTGCCAGCTCAGACAGGGGTCCCCTAAATTCACCCCTCCACTTT	CASSDRGPLNSPLHF
TRBD2	-	TRBJ2-7	TRBV27	TGTGCCAGCAGTTTATTCTATAGCGGGAGGGCCTCGGGCGAGCAGTACTTC	CASSLFYSGRASGEQYF
-	-	TRBJ1-2	TRBV19	TGTGCCAGTAGTGGCTCAGGGTTAAAGGATGGCTACACCTTC	CASSGSGLKDGYTF
-	-	TRBJ1-6	TRBV7-8	TGTGCCAGCAGCCTCGCCGGGGCCGACTCCTATAATTCACCCCTCCACTTT	CASSLAGADSYNSPLHF
-	-	TRBJ2-7	TRBV2	TGTGCCAGCAGACCTGAAGGACTGCTGGGCCACGAGCAGTACTTC	CASRPEGLLGHEQYF
-	few	TRBJ2-1	TRBV27	TGTGCCAGCAGTGGACGACTTGCCCTAGGGAATGAGCAGTTCTTC	CASSGRLALGNEQFF
TRBD2	-	TRBJ2-1	TRBV6-5	TGTGCCAGCAAACGGTCCGCGGGAGGGGATGAGCAGTTCTTC	CASKRSAGGDEQFF
-	-	TRBJ1-2	TRBV7-9	TGTGCCAGCAGCTTAGCGTTCATTGGAGGCGACTATGGCTACACCTTC	CASSLAFIGGDYGYTF
-	-	TRBJ1-1	TRBV7-2	TGTGCCAGCAGCTTGACGAAAGTCGGGCCTGAAGCTTTCTTT	CASSLTKVGPEAFF
TRBD2	-	TRBJ2-5	TRBV6-5	TGTGCCAGCCGATGGGGGGGGATAGGTGAGACCCAGTACTTC	CASRWGGIGETQYF
TRBD2	large	TRBJ2-5	TRBV27	TGTGCCAGCAGTCAGGGACTAGCGGGCCTCCAAGAGACCCAGTACTTC	CASSQGLAGLQETQYF
TRBD1	-	TRBJ2-2	TRBV25-1	TGTGCCAGCAGTGAGGGACAGGGGGCTTTCCTGAACACCGGGGAGCTGTTTTTT	CASSEGQGAFLNTGELFF
-	-	TRBJ1-2	TRBV6-4	TGTGCCAGCAGTGCCCAGGGACTGGGCGGCTACACCTTC	CASSAQGLGGYTF
TRBD1	-	TRBJ1-1	TRBV9	TGTGCCAGCAGCGAATCAGGGGGCGCGACTGAAGCTTTCTTT	CASSESGGATEAFF
-	-	TRBJ2-7	TRBV9	TGTGCCAGCAGCGTAGTCGGGAGCTCCTACGAGCAGTACTTC	CASSVVGSSYEQYF
-	-	TRBJ1-6	TRBV7-2	TGTGCCAGCAGCTTCTTGGATTCACCCCTCCACTTT	CASSFLDSPLHF
-	-	TRBJ2-7	TRBV5-4	TGTGCCAGCAGCTCCGGCGACGGGTCCTACGAGCAGTACTTC	CASSSGDGSYEQYF
-	-	TRBJ1-1	TRBV27	TGTGCCAGCAGTTTTTGGGGGAACACTGAAGCTTTCTTT	CASSFWGNTEAFF
-	few	TRBJ1-1	TRBV27	TGTGCCAGTAAGCCAGGGATTTGGACTGAAGCTTTCTTT	CASKPGIWTEAFF
-	-	TRBJ1-1	TRBV7-2	TGTGCCAGCAGCTCCTTTGGGGCGGCGGTCTCTGAAGCTTTCTTT	CASSSFGAAVSEAFF
TRBD1	-	TRBJ1-2	TRBV19	TGTGCCAGTAGCCGGGGGACAGAAAGAAACTATGGCTACACCTTC	CASSRGTERNYGYTF
TRBD1	few	TRBJ1-1	TRBV30	TGTGCCTGGAGGCCGAAAATGGGACAGGCGAACACTGAAGCTTTCTTT	CAWRPKMGQANTEAFF
-	-	TRBJ2-5	TRBV5-4	TGTGCCAGCAGCTCGAGGGTCTCGGAGACCCAGTACTTC	CASSSRVSETQYF
TRBD1	few	TRBJ1-4	TRBV15	TGTGCCACCAGCCCACGGACAGGGAGGAATGAAAAACTGTTTTTT	CATSPRTGRNEKLFF
TRBD1	-	TRBJ2-3	TRBV29-1	TGCAGCGTGAATGACAGGGGGTTGGCATCCACAGATACGCAGTATTTT	CSVNDRGLASTDTQYF
TRBD1	-	TRBJ2-7	TRBV5-5	TGTGCCAGCAGCTTGGTAGGACAGGACACCTACGAGCAGTACTTC	CASSLVGQDTYEQYF
TRBD1	-	TRBJ1-5	TRBV10-2	TGCGCCAGCAGCACGGGACAGGGGCTAAATCAGCCCCAGCATTTT	CASSTGQGLNQPQHF
-	once	TRBJ2-1	TRBV5-1	TGCGCCAGCAGCTTGAGTCTGGGGCTCGGCTACAATGAGCAGTTCTTC	CASSLSLGLGYNEQFF
TRBD1	-	TRBJ1-6	TRBV5-1	TGCGCCAGCAGCCTAACCGGGACAGGGCTTCAGTCACCCCTCCACTTT	CASSLTGTGLQSPLHF
-	once	TRBJ2-1	TRBV7-8	TGTGCCAGCAGCATTATCGTAGGACCCTCATTTTACAATGAGCAGTTCTTC	CASSIIVGPSFYNEQFF
-	-	TRBJ2-7	TRBV6-5	TGTGCCAGCAGTAGGGACACCTCCTACGAGCAGTACTTC	CASSRDTSYEQYF
TRBD1	-	TRBJ1-1	TRBV5-6	TGTGCCAGCAGCTTGGATATGGGACAGGGGAGAGGGAACACTGAAGCTTTCTTT	CASSLDMGQGRGNTEAFF
TRBD2	once	TRBJ2-5	TRBV7-2	TGTGCCAGCAGCTTAGTTCTCCGCGGGGGAGAGACCCAGTACTTC	CASSLVLRGGETQYF
TRBD2	hyperexpanded	TRBJ2-3	TRBV5-6	TGTGCCAGCAGCTTGTCCTTTTCGTTTAGCGGGGGTTCCACAGATACGCAGTATTTT	CASSLSFSFSGGSTDTQYF
-	few	TRBJ1-5	TRBV19	TGTGCCAGTAGCATCGGCAGTAGCAATCAGCCCCAGCATTTT	CASSIGSSNQPQHF
TRBD2	-	TRBJ2-1	TRBV4-3	TGCGCCAGCAGCCAAGTCGGGGGGGTCTACAATGAGCAGTTCTTC	CASSQVGGVYNEQFF
TRBD2	-	TRBJ2-5	TRBV7-2	TGTGCCAGCAGCAGTGGACTAGCGGGGGGATTGGGGACCCAGTACTTC	CASSSGLAGGLGTQYF
-	-	TRBJ2-1	TRBV5-6	TGTGCCAGCAGCTCCGGTGGAGGTACGTCCTACAATGAGCAGTTCTTC	CASSSGGGTSYNEQFF
TRBD2	-	TRBJ2-5	TRBV7-8	TGTGCCAGCAGCCGGCAATCCCTAGCGGGGGGAGGAGAGACCCAGTACTTC	CASSRQSLAGGGETQYF
-	few	TRBJ1-1	TRBV11-3	TGTGCCAGCAGCCCGGGAGGGGCTACTGAAGCTTTCTTT	CASSPGGATEAFF
-	-	TRBJ2-2	TRBV5-8	TGTGCCAGCGTTACAGGGCCCTTTAACACCGGGGAGCTGTTTTTT	CASVTGPFNTGELFF
-	-	TRBJ2-5	TRBV5-4	TGTGCCAGCAGCTCCTACAGCCAAGAGACCCAGTACTTC	CASSSYSQETQYF
-	few	TRBJ2-1	TRBV5-4	TGTGCCAGCAGCTTGGATAGCGATGAGCAGTTCTTC	CASSLDSDEQFF
-	-	TRBJ1-2	TRBV7-2	TGTGCCAGCAGCTTCCCGACAGTTAACTATGGCTACACCTTC	CASSFPTVNYGYTF
-	once	TRBJ2-7	TRBV4-1	TGCGCCAGCAGTCTGACGGAGAGCTCCTACGAGCAGTACTTC	CASSLTESSYEQYF
-	-	TRBJ1-1	TRBV13	TGTGCCAGCAGCTTCAGCTCTACAGGAGGAAGAAACACTGAAGCTTTCTTT	CASSFSSTGGRNTEAFF